This T cell receptor (beta chain) was found in a study of response to subunit inactivated influenza vaccine. In the case of this clonotype: Its target is unknown.

Study-level findings and limits: After each seasonal influenza vaccination, few new T cells are recruited, the authors suggested.

The germline V gene encodes CDR1 MNHEY and CDR2 SVGEGT. The CDR3 extends over 11 amino acids. The V and J ends lost 8 bases and 4 bases respectively, with 8 bases between them. TCRdb independently ran MiXCR on the RT-PCR reads; one entry per CDR3 protein. Among 400,000 to 550,000 distinct CDR3 sequences listed, approximately 24% were seen once. The sequenced sample was CD4+ T cells sorted from PBMCs, obtained more than 4 days after vaccination. The rearrangement links TRBV6-2 or TRBV6-3 to TRBJ1-1, with unresolved D. This sequence was found in a man between 45 and 60 years old who received an inactivated influenza vaccine. The CDR3 bases are TGTGCCAGCGAAGGATTCACTGAAGCTTTCTTT. This sequence encodes CASEGFTEAFF.